These 11 T cell receptor beta chains originate from one sample sequenced in a study of cytomegalovirus exposure and HLA in healthy donors. The study ran its PCR with 60 Vbeta and 13 Jbeta primers. Some clones are missing from TCRdb's copy, which holds only in-frame ones; the method was immunoSEQ multiplex PCR. The repertoire includes 200,000 to 250,000 clones, about 80% of them detected once, and roughly 0.58% sits in the top ten. Sequenced input: PBMCs. Receptor source: a woman between 40 and 55 years old in good health and CMV-seronegative.

The chain joins TRBV5-1 to TRBJ1-1; TRBD1 agrees at 7 bases. Germline V gene lookup returns CDR1 SGHRS and CDR2 YFSETQ. V lost 0 bases and J lost 0; bases outside the gene matches: 2. This CDR3 region has 15 residues. This chain's CDR3 is CASSLGQGMNTEAFF. The DNA for the CDR3 is TGCGCCAGCAGCTTGGGACAGGGAATGAACACTGAAGCTTTCTTT.

This chain joins TRBV7-2 and TRBJ2-5; no clear D. Trimming stripped 5 bases from V and 0 bases from J, with 4 bases between. CDR3 size: 12 residues. Germline CDR1 and CDR2: SGHTA and FQGNSA. CDR3 nucleotide sequence: TGTGCCAGCAGCCGGTACCAAGAGACCCAGTACTTC. It codes for CASSRYQETQYF.

The chain is built from TRBV7-3 and TRBJ2-5, with D maybe TRBD2 (5 bases). The ends were cut back, 1 base at V and 5 bases at J, with 11 bases in the middle. The CDR3 runs 14 residues. Per the germline V gene, CDR1 is SGHTA and CDR2 is FQGTGA. CDR3 coding DNA: TGTGCCAGCAGCTTAATTTCGGGGAGTGAGACCCAGTACTTC. Its protein product is CASSLISGSETQYF.

A single count supports this clone. The junction and the germline gene differ at one end; a read error may be behind it. This rearrangement joins TRBV28 to TRBJ1-1, with D tentatively TRBD1 (6 bases). Looked up from germline, CDR1 is MDHEN and CDR2 is SYDVKM. CDR3 size: 15 residues. Here the CDR3 reads CASTLVQGTNTEASF. The CDR3 region has the DNA TGTGCCAGCACCCTCGTTCAGGGGACGAACACTGAAGCTTCCTTT.

V gene TRBV2 combines with J gene TRBJ1-1, with 8 bases aligning to TRBD1. The CDR3 is 14 residues long. V trimming: 6 bases; J trimming: 1 base; junction bases outside the gene matches: 4. Germline CDR1 is SNHLY and CDR2 is FYNNEI. The CDR3 region is CASSVGQGNTEAFF. CDR3 bases: TGTGCCAGCAGCGTCGGACAGGGGAACACTGAAGCTTTCTTT.

The V call is TRBV7-9, the J call TRBJ2-5, with D possibly matching TRBD1 (6 bases). CDR3 length equals 14 residues. The germline V gene encodes CDR1 SEHNR and CDR2 FQNEAQ (reference sequence). Trimming shortened V by 5 bases and J by 12 bases, and 22 bases separated the two germline ends. For the CDR3, the DNA is TGTGCCAGCAGCCCCGGGAAGGGGGTGTTCGAGAAGTACTTC. Encoded protein: CASSPGKGVFEKYF.

The chain links TRBV20-1 to TRBJ1-2, with D possibly being TRBD1 (6 bases). Trimming cost V 5 bases and J 7 bases, with 11 bases left between them. Germline V CDR1 and CDR2: DFQATT, SNEGSKA (reference sequence). This CDR3 is 11 amino acids long. Written as DNA, the CDR3 is TGCAGTGCTGCGCCAGGGGTTGGCTACACCTTC. Translation gives CSAAPGVGYTF.

Remarks on this clone: This same CDR3 is encoded by further DNA sequences in the sample. This chain joins TRBV7-8 and TRBJ1-1; TRBD1 matches at 7 bases. The germline CDR1 and CDR2 sequences are SGHVS and FQNEAQ. CDR3 length equals 15 residues. After removal of 1 base from V and 1 base from J, the junction contained 3 bases not matched to a gene. CDR3 loop: CASSLVRQGNTEAFF. The CDR3 DNA reads TGTGCCAGCAGCTTAGTACGACAGGGGAACACTGAAGCTTTCTTT.

In this sample, this clone turned up once. The CDR3 region is CAWSLGQTDTQYF. CDR3 sequence (DNA): TGTGCCTGGAGTCTCGGACAGACAGATACGCAGTATTTT. V gene TRBV30 combines with J gene TRBJ2-3; D might be TRBD1 (6 bases). CDR1 and CDR2 (germline): GTSNPN, SVGIG (reference sequence). Trimming stripped 2 bases from V and 3 bases from J, with 9 bases between. The CDR3 consists of 13 residues.

This clone was seen a few times. The chain joins TRBV18 to TRBJ1-5; D unresolved. Germline V CDR1 and CDR2: KGHSH, LQKENI. This CDR3 contains 12 residues. Trimming cost V 0 bases and J 6 bases, with 3 bases left between them. CDR3 protein: CASSPPGQPQHF. The CDR3 nucleotides read TGTGCCAGCTCACCACCCGGTCAGCCCCAGCATTTT.

This chain uses TRBV7-2 with TRBJ1-2; D gene ambiguous. CDR3 size: 16 residues. Deletions cut 5 bases from V and 3 bases from J, with 19 bases between. CDR1 is SGHTA and CDR2 is FQGNSA in the germline V gene. CDR3 sequence reads: CASSTLDHWGDYGYTF. CDR3 nucleotide sequence: TGTGCCAGCAGCACTCTAGACCACTGGGGAGACTATGGCTACACCTTC.